One sample yielded the 10 T cell receptor beta chains listed below, sequenced in a study of cytomegalovirus exposure and HLA in healthy donors. The study ran its PCR with 60 Vbeta and 13 Jbeta primers. The assay was immunoSEQ multiplex PCR, and TCRdb's table has in-frame clones only and misses some. The sample includes about 220,000 clones, around 80% of them seen just once. Sample: PBMCs. Receptor source: a young man in good health and CMV-seronegative.

This CDR3 is CASGQSNTEAFF. CDR3 in DNA: TGTGCCAGCGGACAGTCGAACACTGAAGCTTTCTTT. The V gene is TRBV2, the J gene TRBJ1-1; D is possibly TRBD1 (6 bases). This CDR3 comprises 12 residues. Looked up from germline, CDR1 is SNHLY and CDR2 is FYNNEI. Trimming took 8 bases from V and 1 from J, leaving 8 bases between them.

The J gene is TRBJ2-5, the V gene TRBV6-1; D might be TRBD1 (6 bases). The length of the CDR3 is 13 residues. The V end lost 6 bases, the J end lost 5 bases, and 13 bases lay between the germline ends. Germline CDR1 is MNHNS and CDR2 is SASEGT. CDR3 region: CASRGTGLETQYF. The CDR3 DNA reads TGTGCCAGCAGGGGAACAGGGCTGGAGACCCAGTACTTC.

For this clone: The identical CDR3 is also encoded by other nucleotide sequences in the sample. The rearrangement joins TRBV9 to TRBJ1-2; possibly TRBD1 for D (6 bases). Germline CDR1 is SGDLS and CDR2 is YYNGEE. Trimming left V 4 bases short and J 4 bases short, with 20 bases between. The CDR3 consists of 16 residues. The CDR3 protein is CASSPPARGAPYGYTF. CDR3 coding DNA: TGTGCCAGCAGCCCCCCCGCCCGGGGGGCCCCCTATGGCTACACCTTC.

As to this clone: Compared with germline, one end of the junction differs, possibly owing to a read error. The chain couples TRBV5-1 to TRBJ2-3, with a weak D call TRBD1 (6 bases). The CDR3 length is 16 residues. Germline values: CDR1 SGHRS, CDR2 YFSETQ. CDR3 DNA sequence: TGCGCCAGCGGCTTGGCTCAAGGGGGAAACACAGATACGCAGTATTTT. Encoded protein: CASGLAQGGNTDTQYF.

The chain has TRBV5-6 and TRBJ2-1, with D possibly matching TRBD2 (6 bases). The V end lost 0 bases, the J end lost 7 bases, and 8 bases lay between the germline ends. Germline CDR1 reads SGHDT; CDR2 reads YYEEEE. This CDR3 spans 13 amino acids. The CDR3 is CASSLDGGNEQFF. CDR3 in DNA: TGTGCCAGCAGCTTGGACGGGGGAAATGAGCAGTTCTTC.

The chain employs TRBV10-2 and TRBJ2-2, with D unclear. The ends were cut back, 3 bases at V and 5 bases at J, with 4 bases in the middle. CDR1 and CDR2 from the germline V gene are WSHSY and SAAADI. CDR3 length: 12 amino acids. The CDR3 bases are TGCGCCAGCAGTGAATCGACCGGGGAGCTGTTTTTT. This gives the protein CASSESTGELFF.

The chain recombines TRBV7-9 with TRBJ2-7, with 9 bases matching TRBD1. V lost 1 base, J lost 5 bases, and 6 bases stayed unmatched. Looked up from germline, CDR1 is SEHNR and CDR2 is FQNEAQ (reference sequence). The CDR3 has 15 residues. CDR3 amino acids: CASSLVGTGSHEQYF. In DNA form, the CDR3 reads TGTGCCAGCAGCTTAGTTGGGACAGGGTCCCACGAGCAGTACTTC.

This clone turned up a few times. The gene calls are TRBV7-2 and TRBJ2-1; D is perhaps TRBD1 (6 bases). This CDR3 has 14 amino acids. In germline, CDR1 is SGHTA, CDR2 FQGNSA. The ends were cut back, 5 bases at V and 5 bases at J, with 13 bases in the middle. The CDR3 region has the DNA TGTGCCAGCAGCCAGGGACATTTAAACAATGAGCAGTTCTTC. As protein: CASSQGHLNNEQFF.

The J gene is TRBJ2-7, the V gene TRBV6-1; a possible D gene is TRBD2 (5 bases). The V gene's germline CDR1 is MNHNS and CDR2 SASEGT. The CDR3 has 13 amino acids. V was cut by 4 bases and J by 3 bases, with 10 bases left in between. DNA of the CDR3: TGTGCCAGCAGTGGGACTGGCGGCTACGAGCAGTACTTC. Protein sequence: CASSGTGGYEQYF.

V gene TRBV5-4 combines with J gene TRBJ1-4; 8 bases are a match to TRBD1. Germline V gene lookup returns CDR1 SGHNT and CDR2 YYREEE (reference sequence). This CDR3 is 15 amino acids long. The V gene end was trimmed by 4 bases and the J gene end by 1 base; junction bases not matched to a gene: 3. CDR3 in amino acids: CASSDRGETNEKLFF. CDR3 bases: TGTGCCAGCAGCGACAGGGGAGAAACTAATGAAAAACTGTTTTTT.